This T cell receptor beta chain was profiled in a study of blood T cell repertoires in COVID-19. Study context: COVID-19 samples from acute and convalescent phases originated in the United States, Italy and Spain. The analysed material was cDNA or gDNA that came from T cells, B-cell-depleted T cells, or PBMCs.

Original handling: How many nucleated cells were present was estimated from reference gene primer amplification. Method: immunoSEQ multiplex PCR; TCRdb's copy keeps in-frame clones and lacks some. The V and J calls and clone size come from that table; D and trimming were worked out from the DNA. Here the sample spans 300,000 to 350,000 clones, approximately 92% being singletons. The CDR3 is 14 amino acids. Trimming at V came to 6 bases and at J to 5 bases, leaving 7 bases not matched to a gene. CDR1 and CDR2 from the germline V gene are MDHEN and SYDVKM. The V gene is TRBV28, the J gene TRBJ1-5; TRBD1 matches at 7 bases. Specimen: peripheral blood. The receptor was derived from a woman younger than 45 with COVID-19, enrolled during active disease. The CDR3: CASSHRGGYQPQHF. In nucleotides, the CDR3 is TGTGCCAGCAGCCACAGGGGCGGGTATCAGCCCCAGCATTTT.